These 25 T cell receptor beta chains share one sample of origin, sequenced in a study of T cell changes during pregnancy in multiple sclerosis (dated 2019 in TCRdb). Library prep was done by the immunoSEQ multiplex PCR assay. In TCRdb, the immuneACCESS table is reduced to in-frame sequences with V and J assigned. These tables do not hold every clone; where another copy was compared, an unresolved V gene accounts for under half, and the others remain unexplained. A total of 35,000 to 45,000 clones appear in this sample, 90% to 95% of them only once. Just over 0.4% of the sample rests with the top ten. This specimen consisted of CD4+ T cells from peripheral blood mononuclear cells, obtained in the first trimester of pregnancy. The origin of the receptors is a female donor with multiple sclerosis, enrolled in a pregnancy study.

This sequence joins TRBV29-1 and TRBJ2-2; D remains unclear. There are 12 residues in the CDR3. With 7 bases removed from V and 0 bases from J, the gap between germline ends came to 6 bases. CDR1 is SQVTM and CDR2 is ANQGSEA in the germline V gene. The CDR3 sequence: CSAAPNTGELFF. Written as DNA, the CDR3 is TGCAGCGCCGCGCCGAACACCGGGGAGCTGTTTTTT.

V is TRBV27 and J is TRBJ2-7, with 8 bases lining up with TRBD2. CDR1 MNHEY and CDR2 SMNVEV come from the germline V gene (reference sequence). Germline trimming cut 5 bases from V and 0 bases from J; bases unmatched to any gene: 12. This CDR3 region has 17 residues. CDR3 nucleotides: TGTGCCAGCAGTACCTTACCGACTAGCGTTAGCTCCTACGAGCAGTACTTC. It translates to CASSTLPTSVSSYEQYF.

The CDR3 nucleotides read TGCGCCAGCAGCTTCCGTCAGGGGGCGGACTATGGCTACACCTTC. This translates into CASSFRQGADYGYTF. The gene calls are TRBV5-1 and TRBJ1-2; 8 bases map to TRBD1. With 2 bases clipped from V and 3 bases from J, the junction kept 6 bases outside the gene matches. There are 15 residues in the CDR3. Germline loops: CDR1 SGHRS, CDR2 YFSETQ.

This clone was found once. The chain carries TRBV10-3 and TRBJ2-7, with TRBD2 matching 7 bases. Trimming took 6 bases from V and 3 from J; bases not matched to a gene: 8. CDR1 and CDR2 (germline): ENHRY, SYGVKD. The CDR3 extends over 14 amino acids. The CDR3 sequence: CAIRGGNSGYEQYF. The CDR3 nucleotides read TGTGCCATCAGGGGAGGGAATAGCGGCTACGAGCAGTACTTC.

V is TRBV7-2 and J is TRBJ1-3, with a tentative D call TRBD1 (5 bases). The germline CDR1 and CDR2 sequences are SGHTA and FQGNSA. The CDR3 loop spans 16 amino acids. V lost 1 base and J lost 0, with 10 bases in between. In DNA, the CDR3 is TGTGCCAGCAGCTTAGGACAGCCCCGCTCTGGAAACACCATATATTTT. It codes for CASSLGQPRSGNTIYF.

The chain is built from TRBV27 and TRBJ2-2; D possibly corresponds to TRBD2 (5 bases). V gave up 4 bases and J gave up 8 bases, with 17 bases separating them. CDR1 and CDR2 from the germline V gene are MNHEY and SMNVEV (reference sequence). The CDR3 is made up of 15 amino acids. CDR3 bases: TGTGCCAGCAGTTCAGAAGGCGGGCCTTCAGGGGAGCTGTTTTTT. Translation gives CASSSEGGPSGELFF.

This rearrangement joins TRBV6-1 to TRBJ2-1; 11 bases are shared with TRBD2. The CDR3 is made up of 15 amino acids. The germline gives CDR1 MNHNS, CDR2 SASEGT. V was pared by 4 bases and J by 9 bases, with 8 bases of the junction left unmatched. CDR3: CASSAFSGRATEQFF. The CDR3 DNA reads TGTGCCAGCAGTGCCTTTAGCGGGAGGGCGACTGAGCAGTTCTTC.

The DNA for the CDR3 is TGTGCCAGCAGCGCGACAGCAGCTAACTATGGCTACACCTTC. It yields the protein CASSATAANYGYTF. The genes are TRBV9 and TRBJ1-2; tentatively, D is TRBD1 (5 bases). CDR1 is SGDLS, CDR2 YYNGEE, per germline. V lost 3 bases and J lost 0, with 9 bases in between. The CDR3 is 14 residues long.

The V gene is TRBV19, the J gene TRBJ2-2, with 11 bases aligning to TRBD1. In germline, CDR1 is LNHDA, CDR2 SQIVND (reference sequence). This CDR3 has 17 amino acids. Unmatched junction bases numbered 13, after V lost 6 bases and J lost 7 bases. The CDR3 sequence is CASRPGRGTGGNGELFF. The CDR3 coding sequence is TGTGCCAGTAGGCCAGGTCGAGGGACAGGGGGTAACGGGGAGCTGTTTTTT.

The chain uses TRBV4-2 and TRBJ2-1; the D gene is possibly TRBD1 (5 bases). The CDR3 length is 15 residues. Trimming took off 6 bases at V and 7 bases at J, with 19 bases between the two ends. Looked up from germline, CDR1 is LGHNA and CDR2 is YNFKEQ. The chain's CDR3 is CASSPRPPAGNEQFF. CDR3 bases: TGTGCCAGCAGTCCCCGACCCCCGGCAGGGAATGAGCAGTTCTTC.

The chain links TRBV19 to TRBJ1-2; D remains unclear. In germline, CDR1 is LNHDA, CDR2 SQIVND (reference sequence). This CDR3 has 17 residues. V was shortened by 3 bases and J by 5 bases, with 22 bases between the two germline ends. The CDR3 here is CASSIASRGVEGYGYTF. CDR3 nucleotide sequence: TGTGCCAGTAGTATCGCCTCTCGTGGGGTCGAGGGTTATGGCTACACCTTC. The full variable domain, its missing parts supplied by reference TRBV19 and TRBJ1-2, is DGGITQSPKYLFRKEGQNVTLSCEQNLNHDAMYWYRQDPGQGLRLIYYSQIVNDFQKGDIAEGYSVSREKKESFPLTVTSAQKNPTAFYLCASSIASRGVEGYGYTFGSGTRLTVV.

This rearrangement joins TRBV11-2 to TRBJ2-1; D unclear. Germline V CDR1 and CDR2: SGHAT, FQNNGV. This CDR3 is built from 16 residues. With 4 bases removed from V and 6 bases from J, the gap between germline ends came to 19 bases. The CDR3 protein is CASSSITSAPINEQFF. The CDR3 DNA follows: TGTGCCAGCAGCTCGATAACCAGTGCCCCGATCAATGAGCAGTTCTTC.

With respect to this clone: The same CDR3 arises from other DNA sequences in this sample as well. The chain links TRBV29-1 to TRBJ2-7; a possible D gene is TRBD1 (6 bases). This CDR3 comprises 11 residues. Germline-derived CDR1 and CDR2 are SQVTM and ANQGSEA. Trimming took 4 bases from V and 2 from J, leaving 6 bases between them. CDR3 in amino acids: CSVGQAYEQYF. Written as DNA, the CDR3 is TGCAGCGTTGGACAGGCCTACGAGCAGTACTTC.

The V and J genes are TRBV6-5 and TRBJ1-1, with 7 bases identical to TRBD1. V was clipped by 0 bases and J by 5 bases; unmatched bases: 6. CDR1 is MNHEY and CDR2 is SVGAGI in the germline V gene. CDR3 length: 15 residues. DNA for the CDR3: TGTGCCAGCAGTTACTCGAGACAGGGCGAGACTGAAGCTTTCTTT. Amino acid sequence: CASSYSRQGETEAFF.

V and J are TRBV7-9 and TRBJ2-7, with 7 positions matching TRBD1. This CDR3 is 14 amino acids long. The junction had 6 bases not matched to a gene; V was cut back by 1 base and J by 6 bases. CDR1 is SEHNR, CDR2 FQNEAQ, per germline (reference sequence). In DNA form, the CDR3 reads TGTGCCAGCAGCTTAGTTAGGGGGCCAGGCGAGCAGTACTTC. It translates to CASSLVRGPGEQYF. Filled out from reference TRBV7-9 and TRBJ2-7, the complete variable domain reads DTGVSQNPRHKITKRGQNVTFRCDPISEHNRLYWYRQTLGQGPEFLTYFQNEAQLEKSRLLSDRFSAERPKGSFSTLEIQRTEQGDSAMYLCASSLVRGPGEQYFGPGTRLTVT.

The genes are TRBV2 and TRBJ2-3; TRBD2 matches at 9 bases. This CDR3 has 16 residues. Germline V lookup: CDR1 SNHLY, CDR2 FYNNEI. Trimming cost V 6 bases and J 0 bases; bases outside gene matches: 7. DNA for the CDR3: TGTGCCAGCAGGTACCGGCTAGCGGGAAGCACAGATACGCAGTATTTT. Translation: CASRYRLAGSTDTQYF. Drawing the rest from reference TRBV2 and TRBJ2-3, the complete variable domain is EPEVTQTPSHQVTQMGQEVILRCVPISNHLYFYWYRQILGQKVEFLVSFYNNEISEKSEIFDDQFSVERPDGSNFTLKIRSTKLEDSAMYFCASRYRLAGSTDTQYFGPGTRLTVL.

This chain connects TRBV18 to TRBJ2-5; 8 bases match TRBD1. V was clipped by 0 bases and J by 3 bases; unmatched bases: 12. This CDR3 comprises 18 residues. Germline V gene sequence: CDR1 KGHSH, CDR2 LQKENI. This CDR3 reads CASSPPRGPDRAEETQYF. Written as DNA, the CDR3 is TGTGCCAGCTCACCACCGAGGGGACCGGACAGGGCGGAAGAGACCCAGTACTTC.

The chain employs TRBV29-1 and TRBJ2-1; a weak D match, TRBD1 (5 bases). Germline lookup yields CDR1 SQVTM and CDR2 ANQGSEA. V was clipped by 1 base and J by 6 bases, with 13 bases between them. CDR3 length: 14 amino acids. The CDR3 loop reads CSVEGYPRGNEQFF. The CDR3 region has the DNA TGCAGCGTTGAAGGGTATCCTAGGGGCAATGAGCAGTTCTTC.

The rearrangement joins TRBV5-4 to TRBJ2-1; 8 bases match TRBD1. The trim removed 5 bases at V and 1 base at J, leaving 2 bases unmatched. The CDR3 spans 14 residues. Germline-derived CDR1 and CDR2 are SGHNT and YYREEE (reference sequence). The CDR3 sequence is CASRGQESYNEQFF. CDR3 in DNA: TGTGCCAGCAGGGGACAGGAATCCTACAATGAGCAGTTCTTC.

The chain links TRBV19 to TRBJ1-2; TRBD1 is a possible D gene (5 bases). The germline V and J ends were trimmed by 7 bases and 4 bases, with 13 bases remaining between them. CDR3 length: 13 amino acids. Per the germline V gene, CDR1 is LNHDA and CDR2 is SQIVND (reference sequence). This CDR3 reads CASTLGRGYGYTF. CDR3 in DNA: TGTGCCAGTACCCTGGGTAGGGGCTATGGCTACACCTTC.

J is TRBJ2-1 and V is TRBV10-1; 14 bases are shared with TRBD2. Per germline, CDR1 WNHNN and CDR2 SYGVQD (reference sequence). The CDR3 sequence is 15 residues long. The V and J ends lost 4 bases and 7 bases, in that order; junction bases with no gene match: 3. The CDR3 protein is CASSGGTSGSNEQFF. The DNA of the CDR3 is TGCGCCAGCAGTGGTGGGACTAGCGGGAGTAATGAGCAGTTCTTC.

This sequence joins TRBV7-3 and TRBJ2-1; unclear D gene. The CDR3 length is 13 residues. The germline CDR1 and CDR2 sequences are SGHTA and FQGTGA. V was pared by 2 bases and J by 5 bases, with 7 bases between. Here the CDR3 reads CASSLGRNNEQFF. In DNA, the CDR3 is TGTGCCAGCAGCTTAGGTAGAAACAATGAGCAGTTCTTC.

The chain is built from TRBV2 and TRBJ1-3; D gene unclear. CDR1 is SNHLY and CDR2 is FYNNEI in the germline V gene. There are 17 residues in the CDR3. The V end lost 0 bases, the J end lost 3 bases, and 15 bases lay between the germline ends. The CDR3 region is CASSEARGHYRGNTIYF. CDR3 DNA: TGTGCCAGCAGTGAAGCCCGAGGTCATTACCGTGGAAACACCATATATTTT.

The chain carries TRBV6-5 and TRBJ1-1; 9 bases line up with TRBD1. The trim removed 0 bases at V and 5 bases at J, leaving 1 base unmatched. This CDR3 comprises 14 residues. Germline CDR1 MNHEY, CDR2 SVGAGI. The CDR3 loop reads CASSYSTGGTEAFF. The DNA of the CDR3 is TGTGCCAGCAGTTACTCGACAGGGGGGACTGAAGCTTTCTTT.

DNA of the CDR3: TGCGCCAGCAGCCCCGGGAGGAACGGCGGAGATACGCAGTATTTT. Amino acid sequence: CASSPGRNGGDTQYF. V and J are TRBV4-1 and TRBJ2-3; 7 bases agree with TRBD2. This CDR3 is 15 amino acids long. Unmatched junction bases numbered 9, after V lost 4 bases and J lost 5 bases. In germline, CDR1 is MGHRA, CDR2 YSYEKL.